This T cell receptor (beta chain) appears in the sequencing data of a study of cytomegalovirus exposure and HLA in healthy donors. The PCR employed 60 Vbeta primers together with 13 Jbeta primers. Method: immunoSEQ multiplex PCR; TCRdb's copy keeps in-frame clones and lacks some. The sample holds roughly 160,000 clones, 70% to 90% seen once. There are 15 residues in the CDR3. Germline CDR1 MNHEY, CDR2 SVGAGI. Trimming took 5 bases from V and 3 from J; bases not matched to a gene: 3. The chain carries TRBV6-5 and TRBJ1-4; TRBD1 agrees at 10 bases. Sequences were obtained from PBMCs. The TCR was taken from a man aged 25 to 45 in good health and CMV-seropositive. The CDR3 region has the DNA TGTGCCAGCAGTGCCGGGACAGGGGCTAATGAAAAACTGTTTTTT. It codes for CASSAGTGANEKLFF.